The rows below give T cell receptor beta chains drawn from one sample of a study of blood T cell repertoires in COVID-19. Repertoires were generated with immunoSEQ multiplex PCR, while TCRdb's copy carries only in-frame clones and drops some. This table has about 140,000 clones, roughly 85% appearing once. The source material was peripheral blood. The receptors were gathered from a man aged 50 to 60 with acute or convalescent COVID-19. Each CDR3 is given with its conserved first and last residue. The D gene is left open where the match is weak. Some rows have no size entry. The others give once, few or many, or a class for an expanded clone.

j_call	v_call	clone_size	d_call	cdr3_aa	cdr3_nt
TRBJ2-7	TRBV7-6	-	TRBD2	CASSPGGGLAGEGYEQYF	TGTGCCAGCAGCCCCGGGGGGGGACTAGCGGGAGAAGGATACGAGCAGTACTTC
TRBJ1-2	TRBV28	-	-	CASSPLGLTTYGYTF	TGTGCCAGCAGTCCGCTTGGCCTAACTACATATGGCTACACCTTC
TRBJ2-2	TRBV7-8	-	-	CASSLAQGSTGELFF	TGTGCCAGCAGCTTAGCGCAGGGGTCCACCGGGGAGCTGTTTTTT
TRBJ2-7	TRBV28	-	TRBD1	CASSFRDRISYEQYF	TGTGCCAGCAGTTTCCGGGACAGAATTTCCTACGAGCAGTACTTC
TRBJ2-1	TRBV5-1	-	-	CASSLGDLTYNEQFF	TGCGCCAGCAGCTTGGGGGACTTGACCTACAATGAGCAGTTCTTC
TRBJ1-1	TRBV5-4	-	-	CASSLGVIEENTEAFF	TGTGCCAGCAGCTTAGGGGTGATAGAAGAGAACACTGAAGCTTTCTTT
TRBJ2-7	TRBV9	-	TRBD2	CASSQGLASYEQYF	TGTGCCAGCAGCCAGGGACTAGCTTCCTACGAGCAGTACTTC
TRBJ2-2	TRBV7-9	once	TRBD1	CASSPPTIRTGNTGELFF	TGTGCCAGCAGTCCTCCGACGATCCGGACAGGGAACACCGGGGAGCTGTTTTTT
TRBJ2-7	TRBV28	-	-	CASSQLTRYEQYF	TGTGCCAGCAGCCAACTGACACGCTACGAGCAGTACTTC
TRBJ2-1	TRBV9	-	-	CASSPQGGSSYNEQFF	TGTGCCAGCAGCCCTCAAGGAGGGAGCTCCTACAATGAGCAGTTCTTC
TRBJ2-1	TRBV28	few	TRBD2	CASTKGLAVSREFF	TGTGCCAGCACCAAGGGACTAGCGGTTTCCCGCGAGTTCTTC
TRBJ1-2	TRBV7-2	once	TRBD1	CASSLGQGANYGYTF	TGTGCCAGCAGCTTAGGGCAGGGGGCTAACTATGGCTACACCTTC
TRBJ1-1	TRBV11-1	-	-	CASSAAYRAVTEAFF	TGTGCCAGCAGCGCAGCTTACAGGGCTGTCACTGAAGCTTTCTTT
TRBJ1-5	TRBV6-1	-	TRBD1	CASSEVDRVNQPQHF	TGTGCCAGCAGTGAGGTAGACAGGGTTAATCAGCCCCAGCATTTT
TRBJ1-5	TRBV12-3/TRBV12-4	few	-	CASRAAYDQPQHF	TGTGCCAGCAGGGCGGCGTACGATCAGCCCCAGCATTTT
TRBJ1-4	TRBV28	-	TRBD1	CASSFQTGGNEKLFF	TGTGCCAGCAGTTTTCAGACAGGGGGTAATGAAAAACTGTTTTTT
TRBJ1-6	TRBV4-1	-	TRBD1	CASSRSGTGDSPLHF	TGCGCCAGCAGCCGGTCCGGGACAGGGGATTCACCCCTCCACTTT
TRBJ2-3	TRBV7-3	-	-	CASSTGLHTDTQYF	TGTGCCAGCAGCACGGGACTCCACACAGATACGCAGTATTTT
TRBJ2-1	TRBV3-1/TRBV3-2	few	TRBD1	CASSQGTGEGGMQFF	TGTGCCAGCAGCCAAGGGACAGGGGAGGGGGGGATGCAGTTCTTC
TRBJ1-2	TRBV21-1	-	-	CASSNGGTANGYTF	TGTGCCAGCAGCAATGGCGGGACAGCTAATGGCTACACCTTC
TRBJ2-1	TRBV11-3	-	TRBD2	CASSLLGLGGPDYNEQFF	TGTGCCAGCAGCTTATTGGGACTAGGGGGTCCTGACTACAATGAGCAGTTCTTC
TRBJ1-6	TRBV6-5	-	TRBD1	CASSYSDRINSPLHF	TGTGCCAGCAGTTACTCGGACAGGATTAATTCACCCCTCCACTTT
TRBJ2-1	TRBV19	-	TRBD2	CASSRGGRYEQFF	TGTGCCAGTAGTAGGGGCGGGAGATATGAGCAGTTCTTC
TRBJ1-2	TRBV2	-	TRBD1	CASRGQDYGYTF	TGTGCCAGCAGGGGACAGGACTATGGCTACACCTTC
TRBJ2-4	TRBV20-1	-	-	CSAWTANIQYF	TGCAGTGCTTGGACAGCAAACATTCAGTACTTC
TRBJ2-3	TRBV7-3	-	TRBD2	CASSSGLVTDTQYF	TGTGCCAGCAGCTCGGGACTAGTGACAGATACGCAGTATTTT
TRBJ1-1	TRBV11-1	-	-	CASSFGGASTEAFF	TGTGCCAGCAGCTTTGGGGGCGCGAGCACTGAAGCTTTCTTT
TRBJ2-3	TRBV11-3	-	-	CASSSLQASTDTQYF	TGTGCCAGCAGCTCTTTACAGGCGAGCACAGATACGCAGTATTTT
TRBJ1-2	TRBV7-2	-	TRBD1	CASSPSGGAGYGYTF	TGTGCCAGCAGCCCCTCAGGGGGCGCAGGGTATGGCTACACCTTC
TRBJ1-4	TRBV5-1	few	TRBD1	CASSVPTGAHEKLFF	TGCGCCAGCAGCGTACCGACAGGGGCCCATGAAAAACTGTTTTTT
TRBJ2-5	TRBV10-3	-	TRBD2	CAVQRGYQETQYF	TGTGCCGTCCAGCGGGGGTACCAAGAGACCCAGTACTTC
TRBJ2-7	TRBV19	-	TRBD1	CASSAGQGYEQYF	TGTGCCAGTAGTGCCGGACAGGGCTACGAGCAGTACTTC
TRBJ1-2	TRBV6-4	-	-	CASLYGPQGGYGYTF	TGTGCCAGCCTCTACGGCCCCCAAGGAGGTTATGGCTACACCTTC
TRBJ1-2	TRBV6-5	-	-	CATNTPGTGGYTF	TGTGCCACCAATACTCCCGGCACAGGAGGCTACACCTTC
TRBJ2-3	TRBV5-1	-	-	CASSVQVSSTDTQYF	TGCGCCAGCAGCGTACAGGTCTCTAGCACAGATACGCAGTATTTT
TRBJ1-1	TRBV18	once	TRBD1	CASSTGQGTEAFF	TGTGCCAGCTCAACCGGACAGGGTACTGAAGCTTTCTTT
TRBJ1-2	TRBV2	-	TRBD1	CASSDDRGHYYGYTF	TGTGCCAGCAGTGATGACAGGGGGCATTACTATGGCTACACCTTC
TRBJ2-5	TRBV12-3/TRBV12-4	-	-	CASSLVGETQYF	TGTGCCAGCAGTTTAGTCGGAGAGACCCAGTACTTC
TRBJ1-1	TRBV28	few	-	CAITGNTEAFF	TGTGCCATTACAGGCAACACTGAAGCTTTCTTT
TRBJ2-1	TRBV4-1	-	TRBD2	CASSPSIAGAYNEQFF	TGCGCCAGCAGCCCGTCGATAGCGGGGGCGTACAATGAGCAGTTCTTC
TRBJ1-1	TRBV4-2	-	-	CASSQGVYQDTEAFF	TGTGCCAGCAGCCAAGGAGTTTACCAGGACACTGAAGCTTTCTTT
TRBJ2-1	TRBV6-2/TRBV6-3	-	TRBD1	CASSETGNPHNEQFF	TGTGCCAGCAGCGAGACAGGGAATCCACACAATGAGCAGTTCTTC
TRBJ2-1	TRBV7-2	-	-	CASSLLLANEQFF	TGTGCCAGCAGCTTACTACTAGCAAATGAGCAGTTCTTC
TRBJ1-1	TRBV3-1/TRBV3-2	once	TRBD1	CASSRSPAKTGRTEAFF	TGTGCCAGCAGCCGCAGCCCGGCGAAGACAGGGAGGACTGAAGCTTTCTTT
TRBJ2-2	TRBV5-4	-	TRBD1	CASSAGTGNTGELFF	TGTGCCAGCAGCGCCGGGACAGGGAACACCGGGGAGCTGTTTTTT
TRBJ2-3	TRBV19	-	TRBD2	CASRGLAGPTDTQYF	TGTGCCAGTAGGGGATTAGCGGGGCCTACAGATACGCAGTATTTT